This T cell receptor beta chain was captured in a study of T cell responses to AZD1222 COVID-19 vaccine. Using immunoSEQ multiplex PCR, the repertoire was profiled, and TCRdb retains in-frame clones only, with some absent. The sample gives more than 65,000 clones, roughly 83% of which show up once; around 27% is in the top ten. Germline CDR1 and CDR2: MNHNY and SVGAGI (reference sequence). The CDR3 extends over 12 amino acids. Trimming removed 7 bases at V and 1 base at J, with 8 bases between. The clonotype comes from an adult who received the AZD1222 COVID-19 vaccine. The chain combines TRBV6-6 with TRBJ2-7; tentatively, D is TRBD1 (6 bases). Source: peripheral blood, taken 28 days after the second AZD1222 dose. The chain's CDR3 is CASKDSSYEQYF. The CDR3 DNA sequence: TGTGCCAGCAAGGACAGTTCCTACGAGCAGTACTTC.